Each of the 10 T cell receptor beta chains below was sequenced from the same sample in a study of T-cell memory formation after mild COVID-19. TCRdb passed the 5' RACE reads through MiXCR, listing each CDR3 protein once. The sample contains nearly 110,000 distinct CDR3 sequences, 13% to 15% of which appear only once. What was sequenced was PBMCs or a T cell subset sorted from them (not recorded which). The receptors shown here come from a young man who had mild COVID-19 (a few samples of this study predate the infection). Cell type and time point are not known.

The rearrangement links TRBV28 to TRBJ2-2; D is possibly TRBD1 or TRBD2 (5 bases each). Germline lookup yields CDR1 MDHEN and CDR2 SYDVKM. The V gene lost 4 bases and the J gene lost 4 bases, with 16 bases spanning the gap. The CDR3 is made up of 16 amino acids. CDR3 region: CASSYGSRDATGELFF. In nucleotides, the CDR3 is TGTGCCAGCAGTTATGGCAGCAGGGACGCCACCGGGGAGCTGTTTTTT.

The chain links TRBV4-2 to TRBJ2-3, with 8 positions matching TRBD2. The CDR3 totals 14 residues. With V trimmed by 4 bases and J by 6 bases, 6 bases remained unmatched. From germline, CDR1 is LGHNA and CDR2 YNFKEQ. The CDR3 DNA is TGTGCCAGCAGCCGGGGCGGGGGGATGGATACGCAGTATTTT. Its protein is CASSRGGGMDTQYF.

V and J are TRBV2 and TRBJ1-5; maybe TRBD1 (6 bases). This CDR3 is built from 14 residues. Germline CDR1 SNHLY, CDR2 FYNNEI. Trimming took off 9 bases at V and 7 bases at J, with 19 bases between the two ends. CDR3 sequence: CASKSRGGGQPQHF. The CDR3 DNA sequence: TGTGCCAGTAAAAGCCGCGGGGGCGGACAGCCCCAGCATTTT.

This chain's CDR3 is CASSSYRSTDTQYF. The CDR3 DNA sequence: TGCGCCAGCAGCTCCTACAGAAGCACAGATACGCAGTATTTT. This chain connects TRBV5-1 to TRBJ2-3; D remains unclear. Germline CDR1 and CDR2: SGHRS and YFSETQ. CDR3 size: 14 residues. Trimming left V 3 bases short and J 0 bases short, with 8 bases between. The complete variable domain, with remaining parts taken from reference TRBV5-1 and TRBJ2-3, reads KAGVTQTPRYLIKTRGQQVTLSCSPISGHRSVSWYQQTPGQGLQFLFEYFSETQRNKGNFPGRFSGRQFSNSRSEMNVSTLELGDSALYLCASSSYRSTDTQYFGPGTRLTVL.

This clonotype has only one observation. The CDR3 sequence: CSVAPRDSYGYTF. The CDR3 nucleotides are TGCAGCGTTGCGCCTAGGGACAGCTATGGCTACACCTTC. The chain uses TRBV29-1 and TRBJ1-2; TRBD1 agrees at 7 bases. V lost 4 bases to trimming and J lost 4 bases; unmatched junction nucleotides: 6. Germline lookup yields CDR1 SQVTM and CDR2 ANQGSEA. The CDR3 extends over 13 amino acids.

This chain joins TRBV5-1 and TRBJ2-7; TRBD1 matches 7 bases. The CDR3 totals 15 residues. CDR1 and CDR2 from the germline V gene are SGHRS and YFSETQ. J gave up 1 base and V 0 bases, and 4 bases lay outside the gene matches. CDR3 sequence: CASSLGAGGSYEQYF. The CDR3 region has the DNA TGCGCCAGCAGCTTGGGGGCAGGGGGATCCTACGAGCAGTACTTC.

The sample holds many counts of this clonotype. This sequence joins TRBV6-6 and TRBJ2-7, with D perhaps assigned TRBD1 or TRBD2 (5 bases each). V was trimmed by 2 bases and J by 6 bases, leaving 20 bases between them. The length of the CDR3 is 16 residues. The germline V gene encodes CDR1 MNHNY and CDR2 SVGAGI (reference sequence). The CDR3 is CASSYHYFGTVPEQYV. CDR3 in DNA: TGTGCCAGCAGTTACCACTACTTTGGGACGGTTCCCGAGCAGTACGTC.

The table lists this clonotype with many counts. This sequence joins TRBV15 and TRBJ2-1, with 7 bases aligning to TRBD2. V was clipped by 0 bases and J by 6 bases; unmatched bases: 5. Germline V CDR1 and CDR2: LNHNV, YYDKDF (reference sequence). The CDR3 runs 15 residues. The DNA of the CDR3 is TGTGCCACCAGCAGAGATCGGGCTAGCGGCAATGAGCAGTTCTTC. Amino acid sequence: CATSRDRASGNEQFF.

This clonotype came up a few times. The chain carries TRBV7-2 and TRBJ2-2, with D maybe TRBD1 (8 bases). The germline V and J ends were trimmed by 4 bases and 6 bases, with 21 bases remaining between them. Germline lookup yields CDR1 SGHTA and CDR2 FQGNSA. This CDR3 has 17 amino acids. The CDR3 here is CASSSYAQGAGAGELFF. The CDR3 region has the DNA TGTGCCAGCAGCTCGTACGCCCAGGGGGCGGGGGCCGGGGAGCTGTTTTTT.

This clonotype was observed a few times. The genes are TRBV30 and TRBJ2-7, with D perhaps matching TRBD1 (6 bases). CDR1 GTSNPN and CDR2 SVGIG come from the germline V gene (reference sequence). The CDR3 has 15 residues. V dropped 0 bases and J dropped 3 bases, with 15 bases sitting between them. The CDR3 spells CAWSVIQGGGYEQYF. Written as DNA, the CDR3 is TGTGCCTGGAGTGTAATACAGGGTGGTGGCTACGAGCAGTACTTC. Based on the CDR3 plus reference TRBV30 and TRBJ2-7, the full variable domain is SQTIHQWPATLVQPVGSPLSLECTVEGTSNPNLYWYRQAAGRGLQLLFYSVGIGQISSEVPQNLSASRPQDRQFILSSKKLLLSDSGFYLCAWSVIQGGGYEQYFGPGTRLTVT.